This section outlines one T cell receptor (beta chain) sequence together with its context. This sample is part of a study of beta chain features in type 1 diabetes. At the level of the study: Age, gender, cell numbers and subset yield matched between patients and controls.

Germline CDR1 reads GTSNPN; CDR2 reads SVGIG (reference sequence). Trimming shortened V by 4 bases and J by 9 bases, and 10 bases separated the two germline ends. The CDR3 has 11 residues. What was sequenced were expressed TCRB transcripts, since all of the isolated RNA had been reverse transcribed. Libraries were prepared by immunoSEQ multiplex PCR; TCRdb keeps only in-frame clonotypes and omits some of them. The table has around 430,000 clones, 25% to 35% seen once. All sorted populations exceeded 98% purity. Sequencing used naive CD4+ T cells from blood. The origin of this receptor is a man aged 18 to 30 in good health. The J gene is TRBJ2-1, the V gene TRBV30, with D tentatively TRBD1 (6 bases). The CDR3 loop is CAWTIGGEQFF. CDR3 nucleotide sequence: TGTGCCTGGACCATAGGGGGTGAGCAGTTCTTC.